This T cell receptor (beta chain) comes out of a study of human T cells and chemical hapten exposure. Time point here: patch test 1, 2 weeks after DPC sensitization. As for treatment: therapeutic diphenylcyclopropenone sensitization with weekly scalp DPC. TCRdb called the RACE reads again in MiXCR, with one record for every CDR3 protein. The sample has about 49,000 distinct CDR3 sequences, 8% to 9.5% seen once; the top ten hold 4.5%. This clonotype was picked up many times. Per germline, CDR1 KGHSH and CDR2 LQKENI. With V trimmed by 6 bases and J by 5 bases, 6 bases remained unmatched. The CDR3 is made up of 14 amino acids.

The specimen comprised whole blood, sampled in connection with sensitization to the hapten diphenylcyclopropenone (DPC). The chain has TRBV18 and TRBJ2-5; the match to TRBD1 covers 10 bases. This sequence originates from a woman in her forties or fifties with alopecia areata. Some clones in this sample may be carry-over from other donors' samples. CDR3 sequence reads: CASSPPGQGETQYF. CDR3 nucleotide sequence: TGTGCCAGCTCGCCGCCGGGACAGGGGGAGACCCAGTACTTC. The complete variable domain, with remaining parts taken from reference TRBV18 and TRBJ2-5, reads NAGVMQNPRHLVRRRGQEARLRCSPMKGHSHVYWYRQLPEEGLKFMVYLQKENIIDESGMPKERFSAEFPKEGPSILRIQQVVRGDSAAYFCASSPPGQGETQYFGPGTRLLVL.